Below, one T cell receptor beta chain is given with its context. The sample originates from a study of blood T cell repertoires in COVID-19. The method was immunoSEQ multiplex PCR; TCRdb's version includes in-frame clones alone and lacks a portion of them. This sample has a few hundred thousand clones, with about 80% found just once. The CDR3 is 15 residues long. J was trimmed by 6 bases and V by 6 bases; bases with no gene match: 14. Germline CDR1 reads MGHDK; CDR2 reads SYGVNS. The TCR sequence derives from a man aged 40-49 years who had recovered from COVID-19. The chain couples TRBV25-1 to TRBJ2-7, with TRBD1 matching 7 bases. Material: PBMCs or T cells enriched from blood (not recorded which). CDR3 residues: CASSPMTGNGGEQYF. As DNA, the CDR3 is TGTGCCAGCAGCCCCATGACAGGGAACGGCGGCGAGCAGTACTTC.